Each of the 22 T cell receptor beta chains below was sequenced from the same sample in a study of cytomegalovirus exposure and HLA in healthy donors (dated by TCRdb to about 2017). Library creation used the immunoSEQ multiplex PCR assay. For the multiplex PCR, a mixture combining 60 forward primers for TCR Vbeta segments and 13 reverse primers for TCR Jbeta segments was used. TCRdb took over this immuneACCESS table, retaining in-frame rearrangements with V and J assigned. Such tables are incomplete; in checked studies, under half of the missing clones stem from an unresolved V gene, and the remainder is unexplained. The sample has some 110,000 clones on record, under 70% of them singletons. Approximately 8.6% of the sample goes to the ten largest clones. The sample consisted of PBMCs. The receptors come from a man aged 25-45 years in good health and CMV-seropositive.

V is TRBV6-5 and J is TRBJ1-2; D is ambiguous. CDR3 length: 13 residues. Deletions cut 5 bases from V and 0 bases from J, with 7 bases between. Germline lookup yields CDR1 MNHEY and CDR2 SVGAGI. The CDR3 DNA follows: TGTGCCAGCAGTGACATCGCTAACTATGGCTACACCTTC. It codes for CASSDIANYGYTF.

The count of this clone is one. The chain uses TRBV30 and TRBJ1-1, with TRBD1 as a possible D gene (5 bases). Between the trimmed V and J ends, which lost 7 bases and 1 base, there was a span of 13 bases. Germline assignment: CDR1 GTSNPN and CDR2 SVGIG (reference sequence). The length of the CDR3 is 13 residues. The CDR3 loop is CALQVRENTEAFF. The CDR3, as DNA: TGTGCCTTACAGGTGCGGGAGAACACTGAAGCTTTCTTT.

This chain connects TRBV15 to TRBJ2-7; 7 positions match TRBD1. Per the germline V gene, CDR1 is LNHNV and CDR2 is YYDKDF (reference sequence). J was trimmed by 6 bases and V by 5 bases; bases with no gene match: 7. The CDR3 is made up of 13 amino acids. The CDR3 sequence is CATSSDRAGEQYV. CDR3 sequence (DNA): TGTGCCACCAGCTCAGACAGGGCAGGCGAGCAGTACGTC.

The V and J genes are TRBV29-1 and TRBJ1-2; D ambiguous. The CDR3 spans 11 residues. Between the trimmed V and J ends, which lost 5 bases and 6 bases, there was a span of 10 bases. CDR1 is SQVTM and CDR2 is ANQGSEA in the germline V gene. In nucleotides, the CDR3 is TGCAGCGTTCCGGGAGGACATGGCTACACCTTC. It is translated as CSVPGGHGYTF.

The genes are TRBV11-2 and TRBJ1-2; the match to TRBD1 covers 9 bases. The V segment lost 1 base and the J segment 3 bases; nucleotides outside the gene matches: 6. Germline CDR1 reads SGHAT; CDR2 reads FQNNGV. The CDR3 is 16 residues long. Here the CDR3 reads CASSLAGTGYDYGYTF. CDR3 DNA sequence: TGTGCCAGCAGCTTAGCCGGGACAGGGTATGACTATGGCTACACCTTC.

This sequence joins TRBV30 and TRBJ2-1; 8 bases match TRBD1. Germline V CDR1 and CDR2: GTSNPN, SVGIG (reference sequence). The CDR3 loop spans 13 amino acids. Unmatched junction bases numbered 9, after V lost 7 bases and J lost 7 bases. CDR3 residues: CAFSGGPLNEQFF. Written as DNA, the CDR3 is TGTGCCTTCTCAGGGGGCCCCCTGAATGAGCAGTTCTTC. Full variable domain (rest looked up from reference TRBV30 and TRBJ2-1): SQTIHQWPATLVQPVGSPLSLECTVEGTSNPNLYWYRQAAGRGLQLLFYSVGIGQISSEVPQNLSASRPQDRQFILSSKKLLLSDSGFYLCAFSGGPLNEQFFGPGTRLTVL.

The CDR3 nucleotides are TGTGCCAGCAGTTCAGGACAGGGAGTAAGGCGTGGTGAAAAACTGTTTTTT. It translates to CASSSGQGVRRGEKLFF. The chain uses TRBV27 and TRBJ1-4; 8 bases are shared with TRBD1. V was clipped by 4 bases and J by 7 bases; unmatched bases: 14. CDR1 and CDR2 from the germline V gene are MNHEY and SMNVEV (reference sequence). CDR3 size: 17 residues.

The rearrangement links TRBV6-1 to TRBJ2-5; 10 nucleotides agree with TRBD2. The CDR3 covers 14 residues. Germline V CDR1 and CDR2: MNHNS, SASEGT. V dropped 6 bases and J dropped 13; count of bases not matched to a gene: 14. CDR3 residues: CASRTRLAGAPTYF. The CDR3 DNA is TGTGCCAGCAGAACCCGGCTAGCGGGGGCCCCCACGTACTTC.

This chain connects TRBV27 to TRBJ2-2; TRBD2 matches at 10 bases. CDR1 is MNHEY, CDR2 SMNVEV, per germline (reference sequence). The CDR3 loop spans 17 amino acids. With 4 bases clipped from V and 3 bases from J, the junction kept 8 bases outside the gene matches. CDR3 protein: CASSSSGSRRHTGELFF. CDR3 in DNA: TGTGCCAGCAGTTCTAGCGGGAGTCGAAGACACACCGGGGAGCTGTTTTTT.

The rearrangement joins TRBV14 to TRBJ2-1; 7 positions agree with TRBD2. Germline trimming cut 4 bases from V and 2 bases from J; bases unmatched to any gene: 8. The CDR3 is 16 residues long. From germline, CDR1 is SGHDN and CDR2 FVKESK. CDR3 bases: TGTGCCAGCAGCCCGAGACCGGGAGGACCCTACAATGAGCAGTTCTTC. As protein: CASSPRPGGPYNEQFF.

This clone was observed once. This chain links TRBV4-1 with TRBJ2-1; 13 bases are a match to TRBD2. CDR3 size: 17 residues. Germline lookup yields CDR1 MGHRA and CDR2 YSYEKL. Germline trimming cut 6 bases from V and 5 bases from J; bases unmatched to any gene: 10. CDR3 protein: CASRLAGGQRQNNEQFF. The CDR3 coding sequence is TGCGCCAGCAGACTAGCGGGAGGGCAGAGACAAAACAATGAGCAGTTCTTC.

The chain has TRBV28 and TRBJ2-1, with 11 bases lining up with TRBD2. The CDR3 contains 17 residues. CDR1 and CDR2 (germline): MDHEN, SYDVKM. J was trimmed by 2 bases and V by 3 bases; bases with no gene match: 6. CDR3 sequence (DNA): TGTGCCAGCAGTTTCCGACTAGCGGGGCGTACCTACAATGAGCAGTTCTTC. It yields the protein CASSFRLAGRTYNEQFF.

The table lists this clone with a few counts. CDR3 bases: TGTGCCATCAGGGAGATAGCGGGAGCCAACACCGGGGAGCTGTTTTTT. It specifies CAIREIAGANTGELFF. The rearrangement joins TRBV10-3 to TRBJ2-2; 9 nucleotides align to TRBD2. Trimming took 6 bases from V and 2 from J; bases not matched to a gene: 7. In germline, CDR1 is ENHRY, CDR2 SYGVKD. The CDR3 runs to 16 residues.

V and J are TRBV5-8 and TRBJ1-1, with no clear D. Trimming took off 0 bases at V and 4 bases at J, with 10 bases between the two ends. CDR1 is SGHTS, CDR2 YDEGEE, per germline. CDR3 length: 14 amino acids. CDR3 sequence: CASSLGLGTTEAFF. CDR3 coding DNA: TGTGCCAGCAGCTTGGGTCTGGGCACCACTGAAGCTTTCTTT.

This chain links TRBV6-1 with TRBJ2-5, with D possibly being TRBD1 (6 bases). V was cut by 4 bases and J by 3 bases, with 15 bases left in between. This CDR3 region has 15 residues. Germline V gene sequence: CDR1 MNHNS, CDR2 SASEGT. CDR3 sequence reads: CASSASWDTKETQYF. DNA for the CDR3: TGTGCCAGCAGTGCCTCATGGGACACAAAAGAGACCCAGTACTTC.

This sequence joins TRBV14 and TRBJ1-5, with unresolved D. Germline V gene lookup returns CDR1 SGHDN and CDR2 FVKESK. This CDR3 spans 16 amino acids. The V end was cut by 4 bases, the J end by 0 bases, with 13 bases between. CDR3 nucleotide sequence: TGTGCCAGCAGCCCTCCCCTGAGCTATAGCAATCAGCCCCAGCATTTT. Its translation is CASSPPLSYSNQPQHF.

The chain has TRBV27 and TRBJ2-7; D uncertain. The CDR3 is 15 amino acids. Trimming stripped 2 bases from V and 2 bases from J, with 13 bases between. The germline CDR1 and CDR2 sequences are MNHEY and SMNVEV (reference sequence). The CDR3 nucleotides are TGTGCCAGCAGTTTAGGGCCCCTCATTGCCTACGAGCAGTACTTC. This encodes CASSLGPLIAYEQYF.

The V call is TRBV10-3, the J call TRBJ1-3, with TRBD1 matching 9 bases. There are 14 residues in the CDR3. The ends lost 5 bases at V and 4 bases at J; junction bases unmatched: 3. Germline values: CDR1 ENHRY, CDR2 SYGVKD. Here the CDR3 DNA reads TGTGCCATCAGTACAGGGGGCGAAGGAAACACCATATATTTT. This encodes CAISTGGEGNTIYF.

The V and J genes are TRBV7-8 and TRBJ1-2; TRBD1 aligns across 8 bases. There are 14 residues in the CDR3. CDR1 and CDR2 (germline): SGHVS, FQNEAQ. V shed 1 base, J shed 4 bases, and the junction held 2 bases outside the gene matches. The CDR3 DNA reads TGTGCCAGCAGCTTAGGGACAGGGATCTATGGCTACACCTTC. This translates into CASSLGTGIYGYTF.

This rearrangement joins TRBV5-1 to TRBJ2-3, with a weak D call TRBD1 (5 bases). The V end lost 0 bases, the J end lost 0 bases, and 11 bases lay between the germline ends. This CDR3 region has 16 residues. Germline CDR1 is SGHRS and CDR2 is YFSETQ. As DNA, the CDR3 is TGCGCCAGCAGCTTGGAAGGTGGGGCTAGCACAGATACGCAGTATTTT. Protein product: CASSLEGGASTDTQYF.

The rearrangement joins TRBV25-1 to TRBJ2-1; D is unresolved. The CDR3 covers 14 residues. The germline V and J ends were trimmed by 8 bases and 4 bases, with 15 bases remaining between them. Germline assignment: CDR1 MGHDK and CDR2 SYGVNS. DNA of the CDR3: TGTGCCAGCTCATCAGGTCTTCGGTACAATGAGCAGTTCTTC. This encodes CASSSGLRYNEQFF.

The chain carries TRBV25-1 and TRBJ2-1; possible D gene TRBD1, 6 bases. From germline, CDR1 is MGHDK and CDR2 SYGVNS. V was shortened by 6 bases and J by 8 bases, with 11 bases between the two germline ends. This CDR3 has 12 amino acids. As DNA, the CDR3 is TGTGCCAGCAGCACAGGGATGGATGAGCAGTTCTTC. Its protein product is CASSTGMDEQFF.